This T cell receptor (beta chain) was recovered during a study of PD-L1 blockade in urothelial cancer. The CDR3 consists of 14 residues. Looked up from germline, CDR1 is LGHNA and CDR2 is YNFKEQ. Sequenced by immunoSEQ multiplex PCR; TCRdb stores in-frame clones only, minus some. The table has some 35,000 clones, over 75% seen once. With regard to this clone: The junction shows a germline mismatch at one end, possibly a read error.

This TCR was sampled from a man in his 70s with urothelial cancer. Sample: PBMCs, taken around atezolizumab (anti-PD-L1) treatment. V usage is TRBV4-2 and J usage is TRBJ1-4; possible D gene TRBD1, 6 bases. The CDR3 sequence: CASSQGKGEGERLF. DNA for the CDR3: TGTGCCAGCAGCCAAGGGAAGGGGGAGGGTGAGAGACTTTTT.